The table lists the clone carrying this TCR beta chain with many counts. Its antigen is not known. The record originates from a study of cytomegalovirus exposure and HLA in healthy donors. Study-wide results and caveats: Reported performance of the classifier showed diagnosis of cytomegalovirus status with high specificity and sensitivity. Rare sequences made up most TCRs, while some public TCRs were found in many donors.

There are 15 residues in the CDR3. Unmatched junction bases numbered 5, after V lost 3 bases and J lost 7 bases. Per the germline V gene, CDR1 is LNHDA and CDR2 is SQIVND (reference sequence). This table comes from immunoSEQ multiplex PCR, and its TCRdb copy is limited to in-frame clones, with some not included. Among roughly 110,000 clones listed, about nine tenths were seen once. The receptor's source is a woman younger than 30 in good health and CMV-seropositive. The chain carries TRBV19 and TRBJ2-3; 12 nucleotides line up with TRBD1. Input material: PBMCs. The chain's CDR3 is CASSIGTGGANTQYF. In DNA, the CDR3 is TGTGCCAGTAGTATTGGGACAGGGGGCGCAAATACGCAGTATTTT.